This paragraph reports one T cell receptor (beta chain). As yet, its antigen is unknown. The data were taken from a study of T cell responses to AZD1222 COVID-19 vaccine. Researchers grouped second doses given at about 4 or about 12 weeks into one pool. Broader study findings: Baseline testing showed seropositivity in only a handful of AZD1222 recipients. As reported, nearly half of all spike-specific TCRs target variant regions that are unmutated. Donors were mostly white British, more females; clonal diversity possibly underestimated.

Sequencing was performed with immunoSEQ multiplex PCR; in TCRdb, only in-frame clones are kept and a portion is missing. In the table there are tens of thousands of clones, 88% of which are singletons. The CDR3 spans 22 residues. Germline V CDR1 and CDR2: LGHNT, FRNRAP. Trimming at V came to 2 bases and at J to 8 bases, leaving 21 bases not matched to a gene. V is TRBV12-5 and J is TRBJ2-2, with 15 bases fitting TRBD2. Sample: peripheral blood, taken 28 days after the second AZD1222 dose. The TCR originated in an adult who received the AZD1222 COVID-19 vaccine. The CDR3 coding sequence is TGTGCTAGTGGTTTGCCTCTAAGGACAGGGCGGACTAGCGGGAGGGCCTTGGGGGAGCTGTTTTTT. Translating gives CASGLPLRTGRTSGRALGELFF.